This TCR beta chain was obtained from a study of blood T cell repertoires in COVID-19. In germline, CDR1 is LGHNA, CDR2 YSLEER. The V gene end was trimmed by 4 bases and the J gene end by 3 bases; junction bases not matched to a gene: 2. The CDR3 runs to 15 residues. Sequencing was performed with immunoSEQ multiplex PCR; in TCRdb, only in-frame clones are kept and a portion is missing. The data contain 65,000 to 80,000 clones, 80% to 90% of them seen just once; the ten biggest clones take up roughly 5%. The genes are TRBV4-3 and TRBJ2-5; 13 positions match TRBD2. The origin of this receptor is a man in his fifties with active COVID-19. The sample was peripheral blood. CDR3 loop: CASSPGLAGEETQYF. CDR3 nucleotides: TGCGCCAGCAGCCCCGGACTAGCGGGAGAAGAGACCCAGTACTTC.